A single sample gave rise to the 8 T cell receptor beta chains below, sequenced in a study of T cells in Graves' hyperthyroidism and ophthalmopathy. TCR beta CDR3 regions were amplified from RNA. First-round RT-PCR with HTBI primers amplified the TCR CDR3 region. TCRdb reanalysed the multiplex PCR reads using MiXCR and keeps one entry per CDR3 protein. The data hold about half a million distinct CDR3 sequences, with roughly a quarter observed a single time. The material sequenced was blood. The origin of the receptors is a woman in her thirties with Graves' ophthalmopathy.

This chain uses TRBV28 with TRBJ1-1; 9 nucleotides align to TRBD1. The trim removed 4 bases at V and 11 bases at J, leaving 8 bases unmatched. There are 13 residues in the CDR3. Germline V CDR1 and CDR2: MDHEN, SYDVKM. The CDR3 DNA is TGTGCCAGCAGTTCTGGACAGGGGTTGTCGGCTTTCTTT. As protein: CASSSGQGLSAFF.

The V call is TRBV11-1, the J call TRBJ1-2; D remains unclear. Trimming left V 0 bases short and J 0 bases short, with 11 bases between. CDR1 and CDR2 (germline): SGHAT, FQDESV (reference sequence). The CDR3 has 16 amino acids. CDR3 DNA: TGTGCCAGCAGCTTAGCGCCGCAGCCTACTAACTATGGCTACACCTTC. Translated, it gives CASSLAPQPTNYGYTF.

The CDR3 sequence is CSVEDEGEPYEQYF. The CDR3 nucleotides read TGCAGCGTTGAAGATGAGGGGGAACCCTACGAGCAGTACTTC. This sequence joins TRBV29-1 and TRBJ2-7; D possibly corresponds to TRBD1 (6 bases). This CDR3 contains 14 residues. With 0 bases removed from V and 2 bases from J, the gap between germline ends came to 11 bases. Germline values: CDR1 SQVTM, CDR2 ANQGSEA.

This clonotype occurred a few times. The V and J genes are TRBV12-3 or TRBV12-4 and TRBJ2-7, with 9 nucleotides matching TRBD2. This CDR3 is 11 amino acids long. V lost 6 bases to trimming and J lost 11 bases; unmatched junction nucleotides: 5. The CDR3 protein is CASSWAGGKYF. For the CDR3, the DNA is TGTGCCAGCAGCTGGGCGGGGGGGAAGTACTTC.

This clonotype was seen repeatedly, ten times or more. The V and J genes are TRBV30 and TRBJ2-5; D is possibly TRBD2 (5 bases). The CDR3 has 13 residues. The germline CDR1 and CDR2 sequences are GTSNPN and SVGIG (reference sequence). V was clipped by 1 base and J by 2 bases, with 8 bases between them. DNA for the CDR3: TGTGCCTGGAGTGCCGGACTTCAAGAGACCCAGTACTTC. Its translation is CAWSAGLQETQYF.

This clonotype was detected ten times or more. The chain has TRBV4-3 and TRBJ2-7; D gene ambiguous. Trimming stripped 1 base from V and 2 bases from J, with 12 bases between. The CDR3 loop spans 15 amino acids. Germline loops: CDR1 LGHNA, CDR2 YSLEER. CDR3 nucleotide sequence: TGCGCCAGCAGCCAAGCCTGGGTGTTCACCTACGAGCAGTACTTC. Residues: CASSQAWVFTYEQYF.

This clonotype was observed many times. CDR3 amino acids: CASSLSLQGNTEAFF. The CDR3 DNA reads as TGTGCCAGCAGTTTATCTCTCCAGGGAAACACTGAAGCTTTCTTT. The genes are TRBV12-3 or TRBV12-4 and TRBJ1-1; D might be TRBD1 (5 bases). The CDR3 length is 15 residues. The V end was cut by 2 bases, the J end by 2 bases, with 12 bases between.

The chain links TRBV20-1 to TRBJ2-7; D might be TRBD1 (5 bases). The germline V and J ends were trimmed by 4 bases and 3 bases, with 7 bases remaining between them. This CDR3 is built from 11 residues. CDR1 is DFQATT, CDR2 SNEGSKA, per germline (reference sequence). The CDR3 is CSAIQGYEQYF. In DNA, the CDR3 is TGCAGTGCTATTCAGGGCTACGAGCAGTACTTC.